A selection of T cell receptor beta chains follows, all from one sample in a study of OX40 agonist ivuxolimab in advanced cancers. Here immunoSEQ multiplex PCR was the method, and the copy in TCRdb shows in-frame clones only, minus some. The repertoire holds under 100,000 clones, with roughly 90% as singletons. Specimen: CD4+ or CD8+ T cells sorted from blood, collected in a trial of the OX40 agonist ivuxolimab. These receptors all stem from an adult with an advanced solid tumor such as melanoma, head and neck, liver or kidney cancer. Both conserved end residues are part of each CDR3. The D gene is left open where the match is weak. Only part of the rows carry a size: once, few, many, or a class if the clone is expanded.

D gene,V gene,clone size,J gene,CDR3 protein,CDR3 DNA
TRBD1,TRBV28,NA,TRBJ2-3,CASSSGTASSTDTQYF,TGTGCCAGCAGTTCCGGGACAGCGTCTAGCACAGATACGCAGTATTTT
NA,TRBV6-6,NA,TRBJ2-5,CASSRGTQETQYF,TGTGCCAGCAGCCGCGGGACCCAAGAGACCCAGTACTTC
NA,TRBV9,NA,TRBJ1-3,CASSALGGNSGNTIYF,TGTGCCAGCAGCGCCCTGGGAGGTAACTCTGGAAACACCATATATTTT
NA,TRBV28,NA,TRBJ1-1,CASSSYGARVSTEAFF,TGTGCCAGCAGTTCCTATGGGGCCAGGGTGAGCACTGAAGCTTTCTTT
NA,TRBV6-5,NA,TRBJ2-3,CASSYSGTPPDTQYF,TGTGCCAGCAGTTACTCTGGGACCCCGCCAGATACGCAGTATTTT
NA,TRBV27,NA,TRBJ2-6,CASSRVPDSSGANVLTF,TGTGCCAGCTCCCGAGTCCCAGACAGCTCTGGGGCCAACGTCCTGACTTTC
NA,TRBV5-1,NA,TRBJ1-2,CASSYSGNSGYGYTF,TGCGCCAGCAGCTACTCAGGCAACAGCGGATATGGCTACACCTTC
TRBD2,TRBV18,NA,TRBJ2-7,CASSPGSGSYNEQYF,TGTGCCAGCTCACCGGGTAGCGGGAGTTATAACGAGCAGTACTTC
NA,TRBV30,NA,TRBJ1-2,CAWNPGTPVAGYTF,TGTGCCTGGAACCCAGGGACACCGGTCGCGGGCTACACCTTC
NA,TRBV5-1,NA,TRBJ2-7,CASSPAGLDSYEQYF,TGCGCCAGCAGCCCGGCCGGCTTGGACTCCTACGAGCAGTACTTC
NA,TRBV18,NA,TRBJ2-5,CASSPPLETQYF,TGTGCCAGCTCACCACCACTGGAGACCCAGTACTTC
NA,TRBV7-2,NA,TRBJ2-1,CASSLSGYSYNEQFF,TGTGCCAGCAGCTTAAGCGGCTATTCCTACAATGAGCAGTTCTTC
NA,TRBV7-9,NA,TRBJ1-1,CASSLSARSNTEAFF,TGTGCCAGCAGCTTAAGTGCCCGCTCGAACACTGAAGCTTTCTTT
NA,TRBV7-2,once,TRBJ2-3,CASSLDPGADTQYF,TGTGCCAGCAGCTTAGATCCGGGGGCGGATACGCAGTATTTT
TRBD2,TRBV7-8,NA,TRBJ2-5,CASSLRLAGYQETQYF,TGTGCCAGCAGCTTACGACTAGCGGGATATCAAGAGACCCAGTACTTC
NA,TRBV10-3,NA,TRBJ1-1,CAISGTENTEAFF,TGTGCCATCAGTGGGACAGAAAACACTGAAGCTTTCTTT
TRBD1,TRBV30,NA,TRBJ1-2,CACPDRANYGYTF,TGTGCCTGCCCGGACAGGGCAAACTATGGCTACACCTTC
NA,TRBV10-3,NA,TRBJ2-6,CAINPDTSPGANVLTF,TGTGCCATCAACCCGGACACATCCCCTGGGGCCAACGTCCTGACTTTC
NA,TRBV6-5,NA,TRBJ2-5,CASRAGQARQETQYF,TGTGCCAGCAGGGCAGGCCAGGCGCGACAAGAGACCCAGTACTTC
NA,TRBV5-1,NA,TRBJ1-2,CASSPDIAGDYGYTF,TGCGCCAGCAGCCCGGATATCGCGGGGGACTATGGCTACACCTTC
NA,TRBV27,NA,TRBJ1-5,CASSFRRGVGNQPQHF,TGTGCCAGCAGTTTCCGACGGGGGGTAGGAAATCAGCCCCAGCATTTT
NA,TRBV28,NA,TRBJ2-2,CASSGAVNTGELFF,TGTGCCAGCAGTGGGGCGGTTAACACCGGGGAGCTGTTTTTT
NA,TRBV7-2,NA,TRBJ2-6,CASSPLGGGVRSGANVLTF,TGTGCCAGCAGCCCATTGGGCGGGGGCGTACGCTCTGGGGCCAACGTCCTGACTTTC
NA,TRBV28,NA,TRBJ1-1,CASSMPLNTEAFF,TGTGCCAGCAGTATGCCATTGAACACTGAAGCTTTCTTT
TRBD2,TRBV2,NA,TRBJ2-1,CASRETSGSQFF,TGTGCCAGCAGGGAGACTAGCGGGAGCCAGTTCTTC
NA,TRBV28,few,TRBJ1-5,CASSRRNQPQHF,TGTGCCAGCAGTCGCCGGAATCAGCCCCAGCATTTT